This is a list of T cell receptor beta chains from one sample in a study of blood T cells in healthy people across ages. TCRdb analysed the 5' RACE reads with MiXCR anew, one entry per CDR3 protein. The sample holds 800,000 to 950,000 distinct CDR3 sequences, 25% to 35% seen once. Separately, the same data were catalogued under a study of T cells of mothers and their children.

The sample consisted of blood. Receptors originate from a woman between 40 and 50 years old in good health. Each CDR3 is given with its conserved first and last residue. A D gene is named only where the DNA matches it firmly. Size values are once, few and many counts, or a class for expanded clones, and some rows have none.

TRBJ2-7	few	-	TRBV5-1	CASSAQGMSYEQYF	TGCGCCAGCAGCGCCCAGGGTATGAGCTACGAGCAGTACTTC
TRBJ1-2	-	TRBD1	TRBV5-1	CASSLGSRQGAGYTF	TGCGCCAGCAGCCTTGGATCGAGGCAGGGGGCTGGCTACACCTTC
TRBJ1-2	many	TRBD1	TRBV12-3/TRBV12-4	CASGNRGGYGYTF	TGTGCCAGCGGGAACAGGGGAGGCTATGGCTACACCTTC
TRBJ2-1	-	-	TRBV6-2/TRBV6-3	CATAQFRIAVRVRNEQFF	TGTGCCACCGCCCAGTTTCGCATAGCGGTTCGCGTCCGGAATGAGCAGTTCTTC
TRBJ2-7	many	TRBD2	TRBV4-1	CASSHDRLAGTGEQYF	TGCGCCAGCAGCCATGATAGACTAGCGGGGACTGGCGAGCAGTACTTC
TRBJ1-1	-	-	TRBV9	CASSVGGLSTEAFF	TGTGCCAGCAGCGTAGGGGGGTTGAGCACTGAAGCTTTCTTT
TRBJ2-2	-	TRBD1	TRBV7-2	CASSLWTGGAGTGELFF	TGTGCCAGCAGCTTATGGACAGGGGGCGCAGGCACCGGGGAGCTGTTTTTT
TRBJ2-5	-	-	TRBV7-8	CASSLDINGETQYF	TGTGCCAGCAGCTTAGATATTAACGGAGAGACTCAGTACTTC
TRBJ2-3	-	TRBD2	TRBV7-2	CASGLQAGSADTQYF	TGTGCCAGCGGCCTCCAAGCGGGAAGCGCGGATACGCAGTATTTT
TRBJ1-1	-	-	TRBV9	CASSIAVTMNTEAFF	TGTGCCAGCAGCATAGCTGTGACAATGAACACTGAAGCTTTCTTT
TRBJ1-1	-	-	TRBV4-1	CASSQDRGPGAFF	TGCGCCAGCAGCCAAGACCGGGGCCCGGGAGCTTTCTTT
TRBJ2-7	many	-	TRBV20-1	CSASAGPSYEQYF	TGCAGTGCTAGTGCGGGGCCCTCCTACGAGCAGTACTTC
TRBJ2-6	-	-	TRBV4-3	CASSQDQAGLSGANVLTF	TGCGCCAGCAGCCAAGATCAGGCAGGACTTTCTGGGGCCAACGTCCTGACTTTC
TRBJ2-3	many	-	TRBV29-1	CSVDYQGTDTQYF	TGCAGCGTTGATTATCAGGGAACAGATACGCAGTATTTT
TRBJ1-1	-	TRBD1	TRBV7-8	CASSPRGDRGFNGAFF	TGTGCCAGCAGCCCCAGGGGGGACAGGGGGTTTAATGGAGCTTTCTTT
TRBJ2-2	-	-	TRBV29-1	CSVEANGELFF	TGCAGCGTTGAAGCCAACGGGGAGCTGTTTTTT
TRBJ2-2	-	-	TRBV11-1	CASSSSDSIGELFF	TGTGCCAGCAGCTCCAGCGATAGCATCGGGGAGCTGTTTTTT
TRBJ2-7	-	TRBD1	TRBV12-3/TRBV12-4	CASSLRPGQGTYEQYF	TGTGCCAGCAGTTTGAGACCGGGACAGGGCACCTACGAGCAGTACTTC
TRBJ2-3	many	-	TRBV6-4	CASSDSIQGSTDTQYF	TGTGCCAGCAGTGACTCGATTCAGGGAAGCACAGATACGCAGTATTTT
TRBJ1-1	few	TRBD1	TRBV7-2	CASSAAGGVTEAFF	TGTGCCAGCAGCGCTGCAGGGGGCGTCACTGAAGCTTTCTTT
TRBJ2-7	many	-	TRBV11-2	CASSLDFKVYEQYF	TGTGCCAGCAGCTTAGATTTCAAGGTCTACGAGCAGTACTTC
TRBJ2-7	-	-	TRBV3-1	CASWLWAYEQYF	TGTGCCAGCTGGCTCTGGGCGTACGAGCAGTACTTC
TRBJ1-1	once	-	TRBV29-1	CSVVPQGPAEAFF	TGCAGCGTCGTACCACAGGGTCCCGCTGAAGCTTTCTTT
TRBJ1-4	few	-	TRBV20-1	CSARDPGPSKEKLFF	TGCAGTGCTAGGGACCCGGGTCCTTCGAAGGAAAAACTGTTTTTT
TRBJ1-1	-	-	TRBV18	CASSPRGLPGAEAFF	TGTGCCAGCTCCCCGCGGGGACTCCCCGGCGCTGAAGCTTTCTTT
TRBJ2-2	few	-	TRBV4-3	CASTSDQRDTGELFF	TGCGCCAGCACCTCGGACCAAAGGGACACCGGGGAGCTGTTTTTT
TRBJ1-2	-	-	TRBV5-5	CASSSDSAGPRWEDYTF	TGTGCCAGCAGCTCGGATAGCGCGGGCCCCCGTTGGGAGGACTACACCTTC
TRBJ1-1	few	-	TRBV7-9	CASSQGTSRAFF	TGTGCCAGCAGCCAAGGGACCTCAAGGGCTTTCTTT
TRBJ2-7	many	-	TRBV20-1	CSLSGGASSYEQYF	TGCAGTCTTTCAGGGGGGGCCAGCTCCTACGAGCAGTACTTC
TRBJ2-5	-	TRBD1	TRBV6-1	CASRARGRRKETQYF	TGTGCCAGCAGGGCTAGGGGGCGGCGAAAAGAGACCCAGTACTTC
TRBJ2-7	many	TRBD1	TRBV10-3	CAIRDLGQGAQEQYF	TGTGCCATCAGGGACTTAGGACAGGGGGCCCAAGAGCAGTACTTC
TRBJ2-5	-	-	TRBV6-6	CASSYLSMQETQYF	TGTGCCAGCAGTTACTTGTCCATGCAAGAGACCCAGTACTTC
TRBJ2-3	few	TRBD1	TRBV14	CASSRRGQEGYTDTQYF	TGTGCCAGCAGCCGCCGGGGACAGGAAGGGTACACAGATACGCAGTATTTT
TRBJ2-7	-	TRBD1	TRBV5-6	CASTDSQGANEQYF	TGTGCCAGCACCGACTCACAGGGGGCAAACGAGCAGTACTTC
TRBJ2-7	many	-	TRBV6-5	CASSLTSGPYEQYF	TGTGCCAGCAGTCTTACGTCCGGGCCCTACGAGCAGTACTTC
TRBJ2-3	once	TRBD2	TRBV5-1	CASSAISGGTSDTQYF	TGCGCCAGCAGCGCAATTAGCGGGGGGACATCGGATACGCAGTATTTT
TRBJ1-2	-	TRBD1	TRBV12-5	CASGFGQDNYGYTF	TGTGCTAGTGGTTTCGGACAGGACAACTATGGCTACACCTTC
TRBJ2-1	-	TRBD1	TRBV28	CASSLPDRGNEQFF	TGTGCCAGCAGCCTTCCCGACAGGGGCAATGAGCAGTTCTTC